This T cell receptor (beta chain) was identified in a study of blood T cell repertoires in COVID-19. Germline lookup yields CDR1 SGHTA and CDR2 FQGNSA. The CDR3 is 14 residues long. The ends were cut back, 3 bases at V and 1 base at J, with 10 bases in the middle. Authors' methods: Estimation of nucleated cell counts relied on the amplification of reference gene primers. Data came from immunoSEQ multiplex PCR; TCRdb stores just in-frame clones and leaves some out. The D gene and trimming were derived from the DNA, and the V and J assignments and clone size from that table. This sample has under 200,000 clones, with roughly 80% found just once.

V gene TRBV7-2 combines with J gene TRBJ2-7; D gene unclear. This TCR came from a woman of 80 years or more with acute or convalescent COVID-19. The sequencing sample was made of peripheral blood. CDR3 DNA: TGTGCCAGCAGCTTGGGCAGATTGTCCTACGAGCAGTACTTC. It encodes CASSLGRLSYEQYF.